One and the same sample provided the 14 T cell receptor beta chains below, sequenced in a study of cytomegalovirus exposure and HLA in healthy donors. Amplification used 60 Vbeta primers and 13 Jbeta primers. The method was immunoSEQ multiplex PCR; TCRdb's version includes in-frame clones alone and lacks a portion of them. This table holds roughly 190,000 clones, around 78% found once. Sequencing was done on a sample of PBMCs. The receptors derive from a woman aged 30 to 39 in good health and CMV-seropositive.

The CDR3 sequence is CASSTQQGQETQYF. CDR3 DNA sequence: TGTGCCAGCAGTACGCAACAGGGCCAAGAGACCCAGTACTTC. The J gene is TRBJ2-5, the V gene TRBV28, with D possibly matching TRBD1 (6 bases). Per the germline V gene, CDR1 is MDHEN and CDR2 is SYDVKM. This CDR3 has 14 amino acids. V lost 5 bases and J 1 base, leaving 11 bases between the germline ends.

This clone was observed a handful of times. The V call is TRBV7-3, the J call TRBJ2-7; D gene unclear. The CDR3 is 13 residues long. Germline V gene sequence: CDR1 SGHTA, CDR2 FQGTGA. The V end lost 5 bases, the J end lost 3 bases, and 11 bases lay between the germline ends. The CDR3 sequence is CASSLLPGYEQYF. CDR3 DNA: TGTGCCAGCAGCCTTTTACCAGGCTACGAGCAGTACTTC.

V gene TRBV6-1 combines with J gene TRBJ2-1, with 7 bases lining up with TRBD1. Trimming at V came to 1 base and at J to 7 bases, leaving 13 bases not matched to a gene. Germline V CDR1 and CDR2: MNHNS, SASEGT. The length of the CDR3 is 17 residues. CDR3 sequence reads: CASSEVLTGWASNEQFF. The CDR3 region has the DNA TGTGCCAGCAGTGAAGTTCTGACAGGGTGGGCTTCAAATGAGCAGTTCTTC.

This clone came up a few times. This chain joins TRBV6-6 and TRBJ1-1, with 7 positions matching TRBD1. The V gene's germline CDR1 is MNHNY and CDR2 SVGAGI (reference sequence). V was clipped by 4 bases and J by 7 bases; unmatched bases: 9. CDR3 length equals 14 residues. DNA of the CDR3: TGTGCCAGCAGTTCAAACGGACAGGTCCATGAAGCTTTCTTT. Its protein is CASSSNGQVHEAFF.

This rearrangement joins TRBV5-4 to TRBJ2-5; D unclear. Trimming took 3 bases from V and 4 from J, leaving 10 bases between them. The CDR3 covers 13 residues. Germline V CDR1 and CDR2: SGHNT, YYREEE (reference sequence). CDR3 DNA: TGTGCCAGCAGCTCGGAGCCGGCAGAGACCCAGTACTTC. Translation gives CASSSEPAETQYF.

The sample holds one count of this clone. V usage is TRBV28 and J usage is TRBJ1-1; possible D gene TRBD1, 6 bases. Trimming left V 8 bases short and J 6 bases short, with 13 bases between. The germline CDR1 and CDR2 sequences are MDHEN and SYDVKM. CDR3 length: 12 residues. The CDR3 sequence: CASLRDNAEAFF. DNA of the CDR3: TGTGCCAGCCTCCGGGACAACGCTGAAGCTTTCTTT. The full variable domain, with the rest looked up from reference TRBV28 and TRBJ1-1, is DVKVTQSSRYLVKRTGEKVFLECVQDMDHENMFWYRQDPGLGLRLIYFSYDVKMKEKGDIPEGYSVSREKKERFSLILESASTNQTSMYLCASLRDNAEAFFGQGTRLTVV.

The chain carries TRBV19 and TRBJ1-5, with a tentative D call TRBD1 (6 bases). Trimming removed 6 bases at V and 1 base at J, with 22 bases between. Germline V CDR1 and CDR2: LNHDA, SQIVND (reference sequence). This CDR3 region has 18 residues. This chain's CDR3 is CASSPFRGAGRSNQPQHF. The CDR3 DNA is TGTGCCAGTAGCCCATTCCGGGGGGCAGGGAGGAGCAATCAGCCCCAGCATTTT.

CDR3 DNA: TGTGCCTGGACCCGGGGACTAGCGGACACCGGGGAGCTGTTTTTT. Amino acid sequence: CAWTRGLADTGELFF. The chain carries TRBV30 and TRBJ2-2; 11 positions agree with TRBD2. CDR1 GTSNPN and CDR2 SVGIG come from the germline V gene (reference sequence). This CDR3 spans 15 amino acids. V trimming: 4 bases; J trimming: 3 bases; junction bases outside the gene matches: 4. The complete variable domain, with remaining parts taken from reference TRBV30 and TRBJ2-2, reads SQTIHQWPATLVQPVGSPLSLECTVEGTSNPNLYWYRQAAGRGLQLLFYSVGIGQISSEVPQNLSASRPQDRQFILSSKKLLLSDSGFYLCAWTRGLADTGELFFGEGSRLTVL.

The chain carries TRBV14 and TRBJ2-5; TRBD1 aligns across 7 bases. The length of the CDR3 is 14 residues. CDR1 SGHDN and CDR2 FVKESK come from the germline V gene. The trim removed 7 bases at V and 7 bases at J, leaving 12 bases unmatched. CDR3 sequence reads: CASTPWTGSGTQYF. CDR3 nucleotides: TGTGCCAGCACCCCCTGGACAGGTTCGGGGACCCAGTACTTC.

The CDR3 bases are TGCGCCAGCAGCCAACGGGAGATCTACTACGAGCAGTACTTC. Translation gives CASSQREIYYEQYF. The chain links TRBV4-1 to TRBJ2-7; D is perhaps TRBD2 (6 bases). Per the germline V gene, CDR1 is MGHRA and CDR2 is YSYEKL. CDR3 length equals 14 residues. V gave up 2 bases and J gave up 3 bases, with 11 bases separating them.

The J gene is TRBJ1-2, the V gene TRBV28, with D tentatively TRBD1 (6 bases). The CDR3 runs to 12 residues. Germline assignment: CDR1 MDHEN and CDR2 SYDVKM. Trimming shortened V by 6 bases and J by 8 bases, and 13 bases separated the two germline ends. The CDR3 here is CASRIQGGGYTF. The CDR3 nucleotides read TGTGCCAGCAGAATACAGGGTGGAGGCTACACCTTC.

The V call is TRBV5-1, the J call TRBJ2-7, with no clear D. From germline, CDR1 is SGHRS and CDR2 YFSETQ. Trimming shortened V by 4 bases and J by 2 bases, and 19 bases separated the two germline ends. The CDR3 is made up of 16 amino acids. The CDR3 DNA is TGCGCCAGCAGCCCTCGTTCCGCCGCTGAGGCCTACGAGCAGTACTTC. This sequence encodes CASSPRSAAEAYEQYF.

This chain joins TRBV5-1 and TRBJ1-6, with TRBD1 identical over 9 bases. Germline CDR1 reads SGHRS; CDR2 reads YFSETQ. V trimming: 4 bases; J trimming: 6 bases; junction bases outside the gene matches: 5. This CDR3 region has 15 residues. The CDR3 sequence: CASSPRTGVNSPLHF. CDR3 coding DNA: TGCGCCAGCAGCCCCAGGACAGGGGTTAATTCACCCCTCCACTTT. The full variable domain, in which reference TRBV5-1 and TRBJ1-6 provide the parts outside the CDR3, is KAGVTQTPRYLIKTRGQQVTLSCSPISGHRSVSWYQQTPGQGLQFLFEYFSETQRNKGNFPGRFSGRQFSNSRSEMNVSTLELGDSALYLCASSPRTGVNSPLHFGNGTRLTVT.

The CDR3 sequence is CASSEGTRNIQYF. CDR3 in DNA: TGTGCCAGCAGTGAGGGTACTAGAAACATTCAGTACTTC. The genes are TRBV2 and TRBJ2-4; possible D gene TRBD2, 5 bases. The V gene's germline CDR1 is SNHLY and CDR2 FYNNEI. The germline V and J ends were trimmed by 3 bases and 6 bases, with 9 bases remaining between them. The CDR3 runs 13 residues.